This T cell receptor (beta chain) was retrieved from a study of post-analysis software for immune sequencing data. Prepared TCR beta cDNA libraries contained unique molecular identifiers. TCRdb redid the calling of the PCR reads with MiXCR, one entry per CDR3 protein. The sample shows 350,000 to 450,000 distinct CDR3 sequences, less than 40% of them seen only once. In germline, CDR1 is DFQATT, CDR2 SNEGSKA (reference sequence). The CDR3 has 16 amino acids. V gave up 3 bases and J gave up 2 bases; unmatched junction bases: 11. Study-level results: Relative to controls, patients had 4 or 5 TRBV segments at higher frequency, with TRBV5-6, TRBV5-1 and TRBV20-1 among these.

Concerning this clonotype: What it binds is unknown.

The sequence derives from a girl aged 2 to 9 with multiple sclerosis. This chain connects TRBV20-1 to TRBJ2-3; 7 nucleotides line up with TRBD1. Sample: blood. Written as DNA, the CDR3 is TGCAGTGCTAGGGCTCCCCGGGACAGCCACACAGATACGCAGTATTTT. Translation: CSARAPRDSHTDTQYF.